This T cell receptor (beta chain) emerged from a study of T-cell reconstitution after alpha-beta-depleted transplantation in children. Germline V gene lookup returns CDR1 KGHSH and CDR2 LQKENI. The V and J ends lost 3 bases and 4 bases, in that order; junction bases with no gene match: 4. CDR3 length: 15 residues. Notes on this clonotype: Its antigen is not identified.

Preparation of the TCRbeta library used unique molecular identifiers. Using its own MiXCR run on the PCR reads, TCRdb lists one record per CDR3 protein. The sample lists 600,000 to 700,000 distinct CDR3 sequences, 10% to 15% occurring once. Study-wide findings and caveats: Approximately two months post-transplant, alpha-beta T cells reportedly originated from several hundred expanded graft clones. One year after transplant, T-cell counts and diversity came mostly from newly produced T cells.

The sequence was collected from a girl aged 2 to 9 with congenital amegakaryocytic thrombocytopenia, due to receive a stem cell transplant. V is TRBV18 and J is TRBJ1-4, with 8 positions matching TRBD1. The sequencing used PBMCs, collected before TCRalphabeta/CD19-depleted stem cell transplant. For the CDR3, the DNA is TGTGCCAGCTCACCGCGGGGACAGGTTAATGAAAAACTGTTTTTT. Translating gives CASSPRGQVNEKLFF.